This T cell receptor beta chain was sequenced in a study of post-analysis software for immune sequencing data (dated by TCRdb to about 2015). Concerning the study at large: Recorded disease courses included relapsing-remitting, secondary progressive and progressive-relapsing multiple sclerosis, with some patients lacking subtype annotation. Patient repertoires were compared against roughly 12 previously published healthy control repertoires from donors aged about 6 to 26 years. A subset of samples was prepared in parallel using single-end sample barcoding, then pooled and co-amplified after Illumina adapter ligation. Points the paper makes about the study in general: Strong co-clustering of samples prepared in the same batch was shown by direct clustering with F measure, prompting a batch-effect correction. The control group was slightly older than the multiple sclerosis patient group. Significantly higher frequencies in patients than in controls were found for roughly 5 TRBV segments, including TRBV5-6, TRBV5-1 and TRBV20-1. Compared with controls, multiple sclerosis patients had significantly lower normalized Chao1 diversity, a finding suggesting substantial peripheral T-cell clonal expansion.

The trim is 3 bases for V and 11 bases for J, with a gap of 22 bases between the germline ends. The CDR3 has 15 amino acids, counting the end cysteine and phenylalanine. The only DNA kept is the CDR3, 45 bases in frame from the first base. The germline V gene provides CDR1 MGHRA and CDR2 YSYEKL. The library was produced with PCR. Reads for this sample came from an Illumina HiSeq 2500. Unique molecular identifiers were incorporated into TCR beta cDNA libraries to reduce PCR and sequencing biases. Some 500,000 cDNA molecules were obtained per 1 to 10 million input T cells, so each molecule approximated one T cell. Patient libraries were prepared and sequenced with the same protocol used for the earlier healthy control dataset. Within a given batch, samples were prepared together, multiplexed and sequenced on the same HiSeq lane. On the study's bioinformatics: Raw barcoded reads were processed with MIGEC, and single-read molecular identifier groups were discarded before consensus assembly and CDR3 extraction. VDJtools was used for post-analysis of the clonotype tables, and diversity was normalized by down-sampling every dataset to the size of the smallest sample. To correct batch-related cross-sample contamination, repertoire overlap clustering matched CDR3 amino acid sequences but not nucleotide sequences. TCRdb redid the processing of the public reads, applying fastp at Q25 and MiXCR, and retained in-frame beta chains. Each record represents a unique CDR3 protein, reported with the most common genes and DNA among its rows. The V and J calls and clone size are TCRdb's, not the authors'. Here the sample has 250,000 to 300,000 distinct CDR3 sequences; 35% to 40% occur a single time. The ten largest clonotypes hold approximately 4.6% of the sample.

The table lists this clonotype with many counts. Its antigen has not been determined. It has no much larger one-base neighbor in the sample; base qualities were not kept. To demonstrate the VDJtools post-analysis software, TCR beta repertoires were profiled from the peripheral blood of over ten young patients with multiple sclerosis. The multiple sclerosis patients were children and adolescents between roughly 6 and 16 years of age. The clonotype originates from a girl between 5 and 17 years old with multiple sclerosis. The chain is assembled from TRBV4-1 and TRBJ1-1, with TRBD1 perhaps the D gene, on 6 matching bases. The sequenced sample consisted of blood. The nucleotides are TGCGCCAGCAGCCACGGTAAGGGGGGCGGATTGGGTGCTTTCTTT. Its protein product is CASSHGKGGGLGAFF.